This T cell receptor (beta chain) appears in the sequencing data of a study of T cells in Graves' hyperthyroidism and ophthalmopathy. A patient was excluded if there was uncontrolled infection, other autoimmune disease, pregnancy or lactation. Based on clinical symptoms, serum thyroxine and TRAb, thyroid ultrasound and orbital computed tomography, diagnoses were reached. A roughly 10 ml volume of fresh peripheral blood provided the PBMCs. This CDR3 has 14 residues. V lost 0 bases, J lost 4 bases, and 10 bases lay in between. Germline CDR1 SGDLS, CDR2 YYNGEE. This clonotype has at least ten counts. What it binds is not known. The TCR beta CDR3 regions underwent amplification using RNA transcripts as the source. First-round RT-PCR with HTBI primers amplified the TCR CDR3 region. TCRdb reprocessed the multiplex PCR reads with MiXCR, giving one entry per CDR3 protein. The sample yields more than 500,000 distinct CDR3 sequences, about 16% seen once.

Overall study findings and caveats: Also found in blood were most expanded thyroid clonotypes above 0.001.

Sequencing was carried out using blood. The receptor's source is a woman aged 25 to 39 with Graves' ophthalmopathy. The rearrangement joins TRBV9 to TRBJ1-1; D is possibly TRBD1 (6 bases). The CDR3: CASSVGGGTTEAFF. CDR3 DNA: TGTGCCAGCAGCGTAGGAGGGGGGACCACTGAAGCTTTCTTT. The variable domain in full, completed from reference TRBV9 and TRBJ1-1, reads DSGVTQTPKHLITATGQRVTLRCSPRSGDLSVYWYQQSLDQGLQFLIQYYNGEERAKGNILERFSAQQFPDLHSELNLSSLELGDSALYFCASSVGGGTTEAFFGQGTRLTVV.